This T cell receptor (beta chain) emerged from a study of human T cells and chemical hapten exposure. MiXCR was run by TCRdb on the RACE reads, yielding one entry per CDR3 protein. The table lists about 250,000 distinct CDR3 sequences, roughly 7.7% of them singletons. This sample's time point: pre-sensitization, week 0. The treatment is: therapeutic diphenylcyclopropenone sensitization with weekly scalp DPC. CDR1 and CDR2 (germline): DFQATT, SNEGSKA (reference sequence). Trimming removed 8 bases from V and 1 base from J; junction bases left unmatched: 5. CDR3 length equals 13 residues. Sequencing was performed on whole blood, taken in connection with sensitization to the hapten diphenylcyclopropenone (DPC). The rearrangement uses TRBV20-1 and TRBJ1-1, with 9 bases matching TRBD1. This TCR was sampled from a man between 18 and 35 years old with alopecia areata. Some clones in this sample may be carry-over from other donors' samples. The CDR3 DNA sequence: TGCAGTTACAGGGGGCGAGGGAACACTGAAGCTTTCTTT. As protein: CSYRGRGNTEAFF.